These T cell receptor beta chains were read from a single sample in a study of early T cells in non-severe SARS-CoV-2 infection. TCRdb processed the 5' RACE reads anew with MiXCR; each CDR3 protein has one entry. The data contain 40,000 to 45,000 distinct CDR3 sequences, 11% of them singletons. Sequencing input: whole blood. Receptor source: an adult who was a healthcare worker with PCR-confirmed SARS-CoV-2 infection or an uninfected control (not recorded which). Both conserved end residues are part of each CDR3. The D gene is left open where the match is weak. The listing skips clone size in some rows; elsewhere it reads once, few, many or a size class.

DNA: TGTGCCAGCAGCCCCCGTAGGCTCCCCTACGAGCAGTACTTC
CDR3: CASSPRRLPYEQYF
size: many
D: .
J: TRBJ2-7
length: 14
V: TRBV7-9

DNA: TGTGCCAGCAGCGTAGATAGCGGGGCTCAGTACTTC
CDR3: CASSVDSGAQYF
size: .
D: TRBD2
J: TRBJ2-7
length: 12
V: TRBV9

DNA: TGTGCCAGCGCCTTCTCCCCCAGGGATTCGGAGACCCAGTACTTC
CDR3: CASAFSPRDSETQYF
size: few
D: .
J: TRBJ2-5
length: 15
V: TRBV11-2

DNA: TGCAGTGCCCCGGGGTGGGGGACACACGGTACGGCTTTCTTT
CDR3: CSAPGWGTHGTAFF
size: .
D: .
J: TRBJ1-1
length: 14
V: TRBV20-1

DNA: TGCAGTGCCCCTGGAGGGGGTTTCTCCTACAATGAGCAGTTCTTC
CDR3: CSAPGGGFSYNEQFF
size: many
D: .
J: TRBJ2-1
length: 15
V: TRBV20-1

DNA: TGTGCCAGCTCACCCCTAGGGGGGGAGAATGAAGCTTTCTTT
CDR3: CASSPLGGENEAFF
size: .
D: .
J: TRBJ1-1
length: 14
V: TRBV18

DNA: TGTGCCAGTAGCGGGGGATTCAACACAGATACGCAGTATTTT
CDR3: CASSGGFNTDTQYF
size: .
D: .
J: TRBJ2-3
length: 14
V: TRBV19

DNA: TGCGCCAGCAGCCCCGGACATAACGCGAACACCGGGGAGCTGTTTTTT
CDR3: CASSPGHNANTGELFF
size: many
D: .
J: TRBJ2-2
length: 16
V: TRBV5-1

DNA: TGCGCCAGCAGCTTACAGGGGTATGGCAACTATGGCTACACCTTC
CDR3: CASSLQGYGNYGYTF
size: .
D: TRBD1
J: TRBJ1-2
length: 15
V: TRBV5-1

DNA: TGCGCCAGCAGCCAAGATCCCGGGACCCCCGGGGAGCTGTTTTTT
CDR3: CASSQDPGTPGELFF
size: few
D: .
J: TRBJ2-2
length: 15
V: TRBV4-3